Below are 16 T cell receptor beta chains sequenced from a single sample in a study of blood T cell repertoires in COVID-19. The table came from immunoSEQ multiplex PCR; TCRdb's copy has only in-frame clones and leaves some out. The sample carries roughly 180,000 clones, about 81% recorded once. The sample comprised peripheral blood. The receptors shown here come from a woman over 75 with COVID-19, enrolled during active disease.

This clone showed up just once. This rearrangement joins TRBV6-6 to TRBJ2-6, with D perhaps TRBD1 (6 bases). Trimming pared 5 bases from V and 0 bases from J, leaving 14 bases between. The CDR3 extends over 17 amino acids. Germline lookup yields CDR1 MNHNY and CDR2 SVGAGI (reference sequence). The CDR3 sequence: CASSRTGHISGANVLTF. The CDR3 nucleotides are TGTGCCAGCAGTCGTACGGGACATATCTCTGGGGCCAACGTCCTGACTTTC.

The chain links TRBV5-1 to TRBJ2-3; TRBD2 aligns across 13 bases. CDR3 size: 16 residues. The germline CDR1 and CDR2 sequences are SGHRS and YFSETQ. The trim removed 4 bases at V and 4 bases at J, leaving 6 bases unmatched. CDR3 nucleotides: TGCGCCAGCAGCCATGGGACTAGCGGGGCGGCAGATACGCAGTATTTT. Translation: CASSHGTSGAADTQYF.

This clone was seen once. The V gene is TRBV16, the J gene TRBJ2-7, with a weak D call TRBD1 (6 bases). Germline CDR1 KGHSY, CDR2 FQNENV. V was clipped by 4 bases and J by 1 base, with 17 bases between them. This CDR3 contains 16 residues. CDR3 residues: CASSPAFPGASYEQYF. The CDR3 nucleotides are TGTGCCAGCAGCCCTGCCTTTCCAGGGGCTTCCTACGAGCAGTACTTC.

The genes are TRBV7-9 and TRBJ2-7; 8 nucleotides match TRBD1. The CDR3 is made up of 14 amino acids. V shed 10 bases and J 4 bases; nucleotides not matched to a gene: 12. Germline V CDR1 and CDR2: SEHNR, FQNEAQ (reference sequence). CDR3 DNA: TGTGCCATCCTGTTGGGACAGGAACGGTACGAGCAGTACTTC. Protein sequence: CAILLGQERYEQYF.

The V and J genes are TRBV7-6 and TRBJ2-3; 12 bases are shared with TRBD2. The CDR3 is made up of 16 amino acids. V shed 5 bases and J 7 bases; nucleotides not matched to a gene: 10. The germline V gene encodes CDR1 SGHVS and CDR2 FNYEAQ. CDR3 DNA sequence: TGTGCCAGCAGCCCCCGACTAGCGGGGGCGGGCAATACGCAGTATTTT. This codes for CASSPRLAGAGNTQYF.

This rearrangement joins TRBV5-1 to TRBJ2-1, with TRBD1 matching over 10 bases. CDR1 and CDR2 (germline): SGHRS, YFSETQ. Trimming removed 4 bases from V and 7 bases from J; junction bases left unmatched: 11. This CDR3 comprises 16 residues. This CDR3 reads CASSPPGQGLGNEQFF. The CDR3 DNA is TGCGCCAGCAGCCCCCCGGGACAGGGGTTAGGGAATGAGCAGTTCTTC.

CDR3 nucleotides: TGCGCCAGCAGCGCAGGACAGCCCTACGAGCAGTACTTC. It translates to CASSAGQPYEQYF. The gene calls are TRBV5-1 and TRBJ2-7; maybe TRBD1 (6 bases). CDR3 length: 13 residues. The V end lost 4 bases, the J end lost 2 bases, and 10 bases lay between the germline ends. Per the germline V gene, CDR1 is SGHRS and CDR2 is YFSETQ.

Here the CDR3 DNA reads TGTGCCAGTGGGGCACAGGGTTTCACCGGGGAGCTGTTTTTT. Translated: CASGAQGFTGELFF. The rearrangement uses TRBV19 and TRBJ2-2; possibly TRBD1 for D (6 bases). Germline V gene sequence: CDR1 LNHDA, CDR2 SQIVND (reference sequence). CDR3 length: 14 residues. V lost 8 bases and J lost 4, with 14 bases in between.

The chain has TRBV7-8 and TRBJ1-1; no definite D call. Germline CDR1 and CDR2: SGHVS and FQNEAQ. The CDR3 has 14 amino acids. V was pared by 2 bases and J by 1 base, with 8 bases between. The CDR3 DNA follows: TGTGCCAGCAGCTTATGGCGGGCGAACACTGAAGCTTTCTTT. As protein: CASSLWRANTEAFF.

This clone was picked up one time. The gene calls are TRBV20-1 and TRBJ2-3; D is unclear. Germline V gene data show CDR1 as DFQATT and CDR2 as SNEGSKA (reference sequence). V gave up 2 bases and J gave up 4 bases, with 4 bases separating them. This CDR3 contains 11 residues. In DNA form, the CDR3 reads TGCAGTGCTAGATCGTCAGATACGCAGTATTTT. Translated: CSARSSDTQYF.

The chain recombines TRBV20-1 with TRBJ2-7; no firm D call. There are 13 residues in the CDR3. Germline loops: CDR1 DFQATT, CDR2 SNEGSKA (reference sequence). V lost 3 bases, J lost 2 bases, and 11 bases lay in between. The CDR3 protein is CSASFAPTYEQYF. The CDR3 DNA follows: TGCAGTGCTAGTTTCGCGCCAACCTACGAGCAGTACTTC.

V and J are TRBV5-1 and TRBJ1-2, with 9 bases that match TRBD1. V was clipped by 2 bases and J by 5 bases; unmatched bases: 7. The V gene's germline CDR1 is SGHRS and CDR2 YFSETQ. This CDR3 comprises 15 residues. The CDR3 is CASSFWGTGQYGYTF. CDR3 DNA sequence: TGCGCCAGCAGCTTTTGGGGGACAGGGCAATATGGCTACACCTTC.

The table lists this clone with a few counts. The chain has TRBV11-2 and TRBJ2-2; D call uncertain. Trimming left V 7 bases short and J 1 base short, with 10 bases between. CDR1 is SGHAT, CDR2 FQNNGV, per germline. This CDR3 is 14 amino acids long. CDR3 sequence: CASNRHLNTGELFF. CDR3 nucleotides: TGTGCCAGCAATCGACACCTGAACACCGGGGAGCTGTTTTTT. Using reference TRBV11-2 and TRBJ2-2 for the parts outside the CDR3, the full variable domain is EAGVAQSPRYKIIEKRQSVAFWCNPISGHATLYWYQQILGQGPKLLIQFQNNGVVDDSQLPKDRFSAERLKGVDSTLKIQPAKLEDSAVYLCASNRHLNTGELFFGEGSRLTVL.

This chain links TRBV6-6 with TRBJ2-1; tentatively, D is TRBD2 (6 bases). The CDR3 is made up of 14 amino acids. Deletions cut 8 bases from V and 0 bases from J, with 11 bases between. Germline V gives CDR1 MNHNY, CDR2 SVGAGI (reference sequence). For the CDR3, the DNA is TGTGCCAGCGCCCGGGGGAGCTCCTACAATGAGCAGTTCTTC. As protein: CASARGSSYNEQFF.

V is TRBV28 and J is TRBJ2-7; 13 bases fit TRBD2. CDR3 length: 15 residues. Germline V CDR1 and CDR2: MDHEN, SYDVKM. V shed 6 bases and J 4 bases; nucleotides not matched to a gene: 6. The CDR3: CASSSRLAGGYEQYF. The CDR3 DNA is TGTGCCAGCAGCTCTCGACTAGCGGGAGGATACGAGCAGTACTTC.

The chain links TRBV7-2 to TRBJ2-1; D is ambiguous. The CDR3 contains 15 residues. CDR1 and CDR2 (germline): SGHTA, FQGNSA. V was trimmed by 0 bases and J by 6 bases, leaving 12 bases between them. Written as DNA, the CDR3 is TGTGCCAGCAGCTTAGCGCTCTCGGGTTCCAATGAGCAGTTCTTC. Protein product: CASSLALSGSNEQFF.